This TCR beta chain was sequenced for a study of regulatory T cells in long-lasting Graves disease. Findings and limits, study-wide: Patients with persistent Graves' had lower TCR diversity than newly diagnosed patients. Those with persistent disease had in common more public clonotypes (about 3,000) than new patients (approximately 1,000). Persistent cases favored TRBV28, TRBJ1-2 and TRBJ2-5.

The CDR3 totals 14 residues. Germline V gene sequence: CDR1 SGHRS, CDR2 YFSETQ. Losses at the gene ends were 4 bases for V and 11 bases for J; bases not matched to a gene: 14. This clonotype showed up just a few times. Its antigen is unidentified. Time point: persistent/refractory GD, antithyroid drugs over 5 years with positive TRAb. The TCR library was made from RNA extracted from PBMCs. Patients came through an endocrinology department, and that department was in Xi'an, China. Arm-PCR of CDR3 regions and iRepertoire HTBI primers were used to build TCR beta libraries. Using its own MiXCR run on the multiplex PCR reads, TCRdb lists one record per CDR3 protein. The top ten hold less than 30% of the sample, which has some 330,000 distinct CDR3 sequences, 23% seen once.

V is TRBV5-1 and J is TRBJ2-7; 8 positions match TRBD2. This TCR derives from a middle-aged woman with Graves disease. Specimen: peripheral blood mononuclear cells (PBMCs), collected when the disease was refractory, from a patient treated with antithyroid drugs. The CDR3, as DNA: TGCGCCAGCAGCCCTGAGACGGGAGGGCCTCCAGAGTACTTC. Its translation is CASSPETGGPPEYF.